This entry lists 16 T cell receptor beta chains sequenced from one sample in a study of T cell repertoires in cytomegalovirus infection. TCRdb processed the reads anew with MiXCR; each CDR3 protein has one entry. The sample includes about 600,000 distinct CDR3 sequences, approximately 25% of them seen just once. The sequenced material came from CD8+ T cells from PBMCs. These receptors were collected from a human donor in good health (CMV status not recorded). Some clones in this sample may be carry-over from other donors' samples.

This clonotype appeared many times. The chain recombines TRBV6-5 with TRBJ1-2; D is undetermined. With 5 bases removed from V and 4 bases from J, the gap between germline ends came to 14 bases. CDR3 length: 14 residues. In germline, CDR1 is MNHEY, CDR2 SVGAGI. In nucleotides, the CDR3 is TGTGCCAGCAGTCCTTCCGGCCTAGTCTATGGCTACACCTTC. Translation gives CASSPSGLVYGYTF.

This clonotype has at least ten counts. This chain uses TRBV7-2 with TRBJ2-7; perhaps TRBD2 as D (5 bases). CDR3 length: 13 residues. V was pared by 2 bases and J by 5 bases, with 10 bases between. From germline, CDR1 is SGHTA and CDR2 FQGNSA. The CDR3 protein is CASSLFPSNEQYV. The CDR3 DNA follows: TGTGCCAGCAGCTTATTTCCTAGCAACGAGCAGTACGTC.

The rearrangement links TRBV7-9 to TRBJ1-1; 11 positions agree with TRBD1. The CDR3 has 15 amino acids. Trimming at V came to 4 bases and at J to 7 bases, leaving 8 bases not matched to a gene. Germline V gives CDR1 SEHNR, CDR2 FQNEAQ (reference sequence). The CDR3 DNA is TGTGCCAGCAGCTACAGAGGACAGGGGGCGATTGAAGCTTTCTTT. Translation: CASSYRGQGAIEAFF.

This clonotype turned up a few times. The J gene is TRBJ2-2, the V gene TRBV20-1; the D gene is possibly TRBD2 (6 bases). V was pared by 1 base and J by 0 bases, with 9 bases between. This CDR3 spans 15 amino acids. The germline V gene has CDR1 DFQATT and CDR2 SNEGSKA (reference sequence). CDR3 in DNA: TGCAGTGCTAGAGCTGGCGGGACGAACACCGGGGAGCTGTTTTTT. Its protein product is CSARAGGTNTGELFF.

With respect to this clonotype: A much larger clone is a single base away; this may be a read error. The chain carries TRBV7-6 and TRBJ2-1; unclear D gene. The CDR3 has 18 residues. Per germline, CDR1 SGHVS and CDR2 FNYEAQ. The CDR3 spells CARSLAPGPKSSYNEQFF. CDR3 nucleotides: TGTGCCAGAAGCTTAGCACCTGGACCTAAGAGCTCCTACAATGAGCAGTTCTTC.

The table lists this clonotype with a few counts. The CDR3 loop is CASSIGSPQEEQYF. CDR3 coding DNA: TGTGCCAGCAGCATAGGGTCCCCCCAGGAGGAGCAGTACTTC. V and J are TRBV7-9 and TRBJ2-7, with D unresolved. Trimming took 5 bases from V and 7 from J, leaving 18 bases between them. Germline V gives CDR1 SEHNR, CDR2 FQNEAQ (reference sequence). This CDR3 is 14 amino acids long. Filled out from reference TRBV7-9 and TRBJ2-7, the complete variable domain reads DTGVSQNPRHKITKRGQNVTFRCDPISEHNRLYWYRQTLGQGPEFLTYFQNEAQLEKSRLLSDRFSAERPKGSFSTLEIQRTEQGDSAMYLCASSIGSPQEEQYFGPGTRLTVT.

Of note for this clonotype: A single base separates this from a much larger clone, so it may be a read error. The chain has TRBV2 and TRBJ1-2; D may be TRBD1 (5 bases). Per the germline V gene, CDR1 is SNHLY and CDR2 is FYNNEI. The CDR3 runs 15 residues. CDR3: CANSRARQWIDGYTF. In DNA form, the CDR3 reads TGTGCCAACAGTCGGGCCAGACAGTGGATCGATGGCTACACCTTC.

Details on this clonotype: The germline gene is not matched at one end of the junction; a read error may be the cause. The chain couples TRBV7-9 to TRBJ1-3; a possible D gene is TRBD1 (6 bases). The CDR3 spans 17 residues. The V gene's germline CDR1 is SEHNR and CDR2 FQNEAQ (reference sequence). CDR3 bases: TGTGCCAGCAGCTCAATCACGTGGACAGTTTCTGGAAACACCATGTATTTT. Its protein is CASSSITWTVSGNTMYF.

This clonotype was seen many times. The V call is TRBV6-1, the J call TRBJ2-1, with D possibly being TRBD1 (6 bases). Germline V gene lookup returns CDR1 MNHNS and CDR2 SASEGT. The CDR3 loop spans 16 amino acids. V lost 4 bases, J lost 0 bases, and 13 bases lay in between. This chain's CDR3 is CASSVDRPSSYNEQFF. The DNA of the CDR3 is TGTGCCAGCAGTGTCGACAGGCCAAGCTCCTACAATGAGCAGTTCTTC.

This clonotype came up many times. This chain links TRBV14 with TRBJ1-1; D remains unclear. Germline CDR1 and CDR2: SGHDN and FVKESK. The CDR3 contains 15 residues. V was trimmed by 0 bases and J by 7 bases, leaving 15 bases between them. CDR3 sequence: CASSQDWILDGEAFF. In nucleotides, the CDR3 is TGTGCCAGCAGCCAAGATTGGATATTGGATGGTGAAGCTTTCTTT.

The rearrangement joins TRBV5-1 to TRBJ2-3, with a possible D match to TRBD1 (5 bases). Germline V gives CDR1 SGHRS, CDR2 YFSETQ. The ends were cut back, 4 bases at V and 2 bases at J, with 14 bases in the middle. The CDR3 is 15 amino acids. The CDR3: CASSPRVRTTDTQYF. DNA for the CDR3: TGCGCCAGCAGCCCCAGGGTGCGGACCACAGATACGCAGTATTTT.

This clonotype was seen many times. The chain links TRBV4-1 to TRBJ2-5; possible D gene TRBD2, 5 bases. Germline V CDR1 and CDR2: MGHRA, YSYEKL. The CDR3 is 16 residues long. Trimming took off 3 bases at V and 1 base at J, with 15 bases between the two ends. CDR3 sequence reads: CASSHSTGSSQETQYF. In nucleotides, the CDR3 is TGCGCCAGCAGCCACTCGACGGGGAGCTCCCAAGAGACCCAGTACTTC.

This clonotype turned up a few times. The chain joins TRBV7-9 to TRBJ2-1; TRBD1 is a possible D gene (5 bases). Deletions cut 1 base from V and 4 bases from J, with 17 bases between. The CDR3 runs 17 residues. CDR1 is SEHNR, CDR2 FQNEAQ, per germline (reference sequence). CDR3 coding DNA: TGTGCCAGCAGCTTAGGGTGGCAGGGCGCCCGTTACAATGAGCAGTTCTTC. As protein: CASSLGWQGARYNEQFF.

This clonotype has a count of ten or more. CDR3 amino acids: CASSLAWGDKETQYF. The DNA of the CDR3 is TGTGCCAGCAGCTTAGCGTGGGGGGATAAAGAGACCCAGTACTTC. J is TRBJ2-5 and V is TRBV7-6, with a tentative D call TRBD2 (6 bases). The V and J ends lost 0 bases and 3 bases respectively, with 11 bases between them. This CDR3 is built from 15 residues. The germline V gene has CDR1 SGHVS and CDR2 FNYEAQ.

This clonotype was detected a few times. The chain carries TRBV6-6 and TRBJ2-5; TRBD2 aligns across 8 bases. Unmatched junction bases numbered 9, after V lost 2 bases and J lost 1 base. Germline V gene data show CDR1 as MNHNY and CDR2 as SVGAGI (reference sequence). The CDR3 consists of 17 residues. DNA for the CDR3: TGTGCCAGCAGTTACCCCGGACGCGGGACTAGCCAAGAGACCCAGTACTTC. It translates to CASSYPGRGTSQETQYF.

This clonotype showed up just a few times. The chain employs TRBV28 and TRBJ1-1; D remains ambiguous. The CDR3 sequence is 15 residues long. Trimming removed 3 bases from V and 5 bases from J, with 16 bases in between. Germline V lookup: CDR1 MDHEN, CDR2 SYDVKM. Here the CDR3 DNA reads TGTGCCAGCAGTTTTGCAGTACAACTAGGGACTGAAGCTTTCTTT. Amino acid sequence: CASSFAVQLGTEAFF.